These T cell receptor beta chains were read from a single sample in a study of shared clonotypes between healthy human individuals. Using immunoSEQ multiplex PCR, the repertoire was profiled, and TCRdb retains in-frame clones only, with some absent. The data show hundreds of thousands of clones, 70% to 75% seen once. Sequenced input: memory CD4+ T cells sorted from blood. The source is a man aged 30-40 years in good health. Both conserved end residues are part of each CDR3. Fields, in order: J gene, clone size, D gene, V gene, CDR3 DNA, CDR3 protein. D genes are given only for firm matches. Expanded clones get a size class; other rows say once, few or many, or leave the size out.

>TRBJ2-1|NA|NA|TRBV7-1
TGTGCCAGCAGCCCTCAGGCCATCAATGAGCAGTTCTTC
CASSPQAINEQFF
>TRBJ2-7|NA|TRBD1|TRBV5-4
TGTGCCAGCAGCTTGGGACAGGGGGCGAGCGAGCAGTACTTC
CASSLGQGASEQYF
>TRBJ2-7|NA|TRBD2|TRBV4-3
TGCGCCAGCAGCCAAATGAGGAGCGGGAACCACTACGAGCAGTACTTC
CASSQMRSGNHYEQYF
>TRBJ2-1|NA|TRBD2|TRBV10-3
TGTGCCATCAGTGACGCGACTAGCGGGAGATATAATGAGCAGTTCTTC
CAISDATSGRYNEQFF
>TRBJ2-7|NA|NA|TRBV2
TGTGCCAGCAGCCGTTTTCCGGGACGGGGGATCGACGAGCAGTACTTC
CASSRFPGRGIDEQYF
>TRBJ2-1|NA|NA|TRBV2
TGTGCCAGCACCTACGGGTCGCCCTTTCTCTTC
CASTYGSPFLF
>TRBJ1-4|NA|NA|TRBV9
TGTGCCAGCAGCGGGGGTGGTGGTGAAAAACTGTTTTTT
CASSGGGGEKLFF
>TRBJ2-3|NA|NA|TRBV28
TGTGCTTGGAGCAGTAACACAGATACGCAGTATTTT
CAWSSNTDTQYF
>TRBJ2-7|NA|NA|TRBV4-1
TGCGCCAGCAGCCAAGAGGGGACTGGATTCTACGAGCAGTACTTC
CASSQEGTGFYEQYF
>TRBJ2-7|NA|NA|TRBV2
TGTGCCAGTGTGGGAGGTTTTAGAGACGAGCAGTACTTC
CASVGGFRDEQYF
>TRBJ2-2|NA|NA|TRBV19
TGTGCCAGTACCCCTCGATGGAGGGCGAACACCGGGGAGCTGTTTTTT
CASTPRWRANTGELFF
>TRBJ2-7|few|NA|TRBV10-3
TGTGCCATCAGTGAGTCGAAGTTAAGGAGCTCCTACGAGCAGTACTTC
CAISESKLRSSYEQYF
>TRBJ2-1|NA|TRBD2|TRBV5-5
TGTGCCAGCAGCCTCAGACCGGCCCGCGGACTAGCTGGACCAAATGAGCAGTTCTTC
CASSLRPARGLAGPNEQFF
>TRBJ2-5|NA|NA|TRBV25-1
TGTGCCAGCAGTGAATCACAGGGTGTAGGACGGGAGACCCAGTACTTC
CASSESQGVGRETQYF
>TRBJ2-3|once|TRBD2|TRBV6-1
TGTGCCAGCAGTGAAGGACTAGCGGGAACAGATACGCAGTATTTT
CASSEGLAGTDTQYF
>TRBJ1-5|NA|TRBD1|TRBV6-1
TGTGCCAGCAGTAGTCAGGGGGCGGTTCAGCCCCAGCATTTT
CASSSQGAVQPQHF
>TRBJ2-7|NA|NA|TRBV9
TGTGCCAGCAGCGTAGGTGTGGGGGTCATTTACGAGCAGTACTTC
CASSVGVGVIYEQYF
>TRBJ2-3|NA|NA|TRBV12-5
TGTGCTAGTGGTTTGGGGGGAACAGATACGCAGTATTTT
CASGLGGTDTQYF
>TRBJ1-4|NA|NA|TRBV16
TGTGCCAGCAGCCAGCTGAGTGGGGAAAAACTGTTTTTT
CASSQLSGEKLFF
>TRBJ1-5|NA|NA|TRBV30
TGTGCCTGGAGTGTACAGGTGAATCAGCCCCAGCATTTT
CAWSVQVNQPQHF
>TRBJ2-7|NA|NA|TRBV5-1
TGCGCCAGCAGCTTGAGGGCCAGGGCCTCCTACGAGCAGTACTTC
CASSLRARASYEQYF
>TRBJ2-7|NA|NA|TRBV18
TGTGCCAGCTCACCGGAAGGGCTCGAGCAGTACTTC
CASSPEGLEQYF
>TRBJ1-2|NA|TRBD1|TRBV6-5
TGTGCCACCAAACAGGGGCAAGACTATGGCTACACCTTC
CATKQGQDYGYTF
>TRBJ1-2|few|NA|TRBV28
TGTGCCAGCAGTCGAGACTATGGCTACACCTTC
CASSRDYGYTF
>TRBJ1-2|NA|NA|TRBV27
TGTGCCAGCAGGGCTACAGGGTTTCTGGGTGGCTACACCTTC
CASRATGFLGGYTF
>TRBJ1-2|NA|NA|TRBV30
TGTGCCTGGAGGGACACGGGATTTAGGGGCTACACCTTC
CAWRDTGFRGYTF
>TRBJ2-1|NA|NA|TRBV5-1
TGCGCCAGCAGCTTGGCGGGACTCAATGAGCAGTTCTTC
CASSLAGLNEQFF
>TRBJ2-3|NA|TRBD2|TRBV7-3
TGTGCCAGCAGCCCTTCTAGCGGGAGCAGCCCCACAGATACGCAGTATTTT
CASSPSSGSSPTDTQYF
>TRBJ1-5|many|NA|TRBV19
TGTGCCAGTAGTATTGGGGGTAGCAATCAGCCCCAGCATTTT
CASSIGGSNQPQHF
>TRBJ2-7|NA|NA|TRBV27
TGTGCCAGCAGCGGACCTGGGTCCTACGAGCAGTACTTC
CASSGPGSYEQYF
>TRBJ2-5|NA|TRBD2|TRBV19
TGTGCCAGTAGTATTGAAGTAGGGGCGGGAGGGTCATCCCAGTACTTC
CASSIEVGAGGSSQYF
>TRBJ2-3|NA|TRBD1|TRBV5-4
TGTGCCAGCAGCTTGGAGCTAGGGACAGTCACAGATACGCAGTATTTT
CASSLELGTVTDTQYF
>TRBJ1-4|NA|NA|TRBV7-9
TGTGCCAGCAGCTTAGAAGGTTCGGGGGCAGAGCTGTTTTTT
CASSLEGSGAELFF
>TRBJ2-3|few|TRBD2|TRBV2
TGTGCCAGCAGCAAGCGGGAGTTAGGAGATACGCAGTATTTT
CASSKRELGDTQYF
>TRBJ1-5|NA|NA|TRBV4-1
TGCGCCAGCAGCCAAGAAGCGACCGTTAGCAATCAGCCCCAGCATTTT
CASSQEATVSNQPQHF
>TRBJ2-1|NA|TRBD2|TRBV6-5
TGTGCCAGCAGTTACGGGACTAGTATCGACAATGAGCAGTTCTTC
CASSYGTSIDNEQFF
>TRBJ2-3|NA|NA|TRBV2
TGTGCCAGCAAGCGGACAGATACGCAGTATTTT
CASKRTDTQYF
>TRBJ1-2|NA|NA|TRBV2
TGTGCCAGCAGCCTAGGGACCGCTGCCTTC
CASSLGTAAF
>TRBJ2-7|once|NA|TRBV11-2
TGTGCCAGCAGCTTAGACGCCCGGGACCCGCACTCCTACGAGCAGTACTTC
CASSLDARDPHSYEQYF
>TRBJ1-1|many|TRBD1|TRBV7-9
TGTGCCAGCAGCGTCAGACAGGGGGCGCCCACTGAAGCTTTCTTT
CASSVRQGAPTEAFF
>TRBJ2-2|NA|NA|TRBV28
TGTGCCAGCAGTTATTCGGTCACCGGGGAGCTGTTTTTT
CASSYSVTGELFF
>TRBJ2-7|once|NA|TRBV14
TGTGCCAGCAGCCAAACGTACGAGCAGTACTTC
CASSQTYEQYF
>TRBJ1-4|NA|NA|TRBV15
TGTGCCACCAGCAGCGGGATCGGGCAGGAGGGCGAAAAACTGTTTTTT
CATSSGIGQEGEKLFF
>TRBJ2-5|NA|NA|TRBV20-1
TGCAGCCTTCGGGCAATACAGACCCAGTACTTC
CSLRAIQTQYF
>TRBJ1-2|NA|TRBD1|TRBV6-5
TGTATATCAGGGGGTAACTATGGCTACACCTTC
CISGGNYGYTF
>TRBJ2-7|NA|NA|TRBV15
TGTGCCACCAGCAGAGATGGTCAGGTTGCCGGGCAGTACTTC
CATSRDGQVAGQYF
>TRBJ1-1|NA|TRBD1|TRBV19
TGTGCCAGTAGTCACAGGGGGAAAAACACTGAAGCTTTCTTT
CASSHRGKNTEAFF